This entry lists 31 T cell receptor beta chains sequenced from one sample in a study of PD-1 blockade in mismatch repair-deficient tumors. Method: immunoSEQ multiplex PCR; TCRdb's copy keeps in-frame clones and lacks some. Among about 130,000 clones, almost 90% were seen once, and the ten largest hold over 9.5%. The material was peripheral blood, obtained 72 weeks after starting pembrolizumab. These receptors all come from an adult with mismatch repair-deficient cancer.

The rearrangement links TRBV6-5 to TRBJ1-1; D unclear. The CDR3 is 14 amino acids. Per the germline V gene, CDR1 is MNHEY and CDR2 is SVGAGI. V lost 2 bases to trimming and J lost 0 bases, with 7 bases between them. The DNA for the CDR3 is TGTGCCAGCAGTTACGCCGGACTGAACACTGAAGCTTTCTTT. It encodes CASSYAGLNTEAFF.

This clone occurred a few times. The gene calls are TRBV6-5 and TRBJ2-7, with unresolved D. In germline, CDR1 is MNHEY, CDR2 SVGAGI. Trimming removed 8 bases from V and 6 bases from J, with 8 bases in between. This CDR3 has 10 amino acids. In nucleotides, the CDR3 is TGTGCCAGCGGTTTGTTCGAGCAGTACTTC. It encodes CASGLFEQYF.

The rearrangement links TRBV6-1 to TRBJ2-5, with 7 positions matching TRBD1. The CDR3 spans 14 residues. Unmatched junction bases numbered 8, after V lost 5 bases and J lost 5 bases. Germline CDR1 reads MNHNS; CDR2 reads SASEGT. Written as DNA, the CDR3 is TGTGCCAGCAGTCAGGACAGGCCGGGGGAGACCCAGTACTTC. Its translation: CASSQDRPGETQYF.

The CDR3 spells CSVGTGRAYEQYF. The CDR3, as DNA: TGCAGCGTTGGGACAGGGAGAGCCTACGAGCAGTACTTC. This chain joins TRBV29-1 and TRBJ2-7; 8 bases are a match to TRBD1. Germline assignment: CDR1 SQVTM and CDR2 ANQGSEA. The CDR3 is 13 amino acids. V shed 4 bases, J shed 2 bases, and the junction held 4 bases outside the gene matches.

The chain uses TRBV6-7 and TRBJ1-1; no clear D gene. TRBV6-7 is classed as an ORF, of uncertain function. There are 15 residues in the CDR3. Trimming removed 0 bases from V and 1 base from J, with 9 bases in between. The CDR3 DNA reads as TGTGCCAGCAGTTACTCGAGAGGTCGGAACACTGAAGCTTTCTTT. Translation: CASSYSRGRNTEAFF.

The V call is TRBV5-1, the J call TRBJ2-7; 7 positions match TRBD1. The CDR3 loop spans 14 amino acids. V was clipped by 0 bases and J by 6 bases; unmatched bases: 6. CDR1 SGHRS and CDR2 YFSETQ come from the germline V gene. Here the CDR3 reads CASSLERGRFEQYF. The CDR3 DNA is TGCGCCAGCAGCTTGGAGAGGGGGCGGTTCGAGCAGTACTTC.

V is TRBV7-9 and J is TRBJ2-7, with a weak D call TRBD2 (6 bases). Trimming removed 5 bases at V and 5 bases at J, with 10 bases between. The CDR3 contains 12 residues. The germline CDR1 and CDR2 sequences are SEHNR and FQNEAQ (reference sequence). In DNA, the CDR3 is TGTGCCAGCAGCCTTAGCGGCCACGAGCAGTACTTC. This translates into CASSLSGHEQYF.

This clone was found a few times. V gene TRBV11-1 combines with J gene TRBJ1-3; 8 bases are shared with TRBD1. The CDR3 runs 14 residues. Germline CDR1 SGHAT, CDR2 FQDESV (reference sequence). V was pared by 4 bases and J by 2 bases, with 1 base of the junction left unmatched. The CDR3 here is CASSSTGAGNTIYF. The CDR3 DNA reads TGTGCCAGCAGCTCGACAGGGGCTGGAAACACCATATATTTT.

The CDR3 DNA reads TGTGCCAGCAGCCTCTGGGGGGGACAGGGTCCCTACGAGCAGTACTTC. It encodes CASSLWGGQGPYEQYF. The V and J genes are TRBV11-2 and TRBJ2-7, with 9 bases aligning to TRBD1. CDR3 size: 16 residues. Germline lookup yields CDR1 SGHAT and CDR2 FQNNGV. J lost 2 bases, V lost 5 bases, and 10 bases had no gene match.

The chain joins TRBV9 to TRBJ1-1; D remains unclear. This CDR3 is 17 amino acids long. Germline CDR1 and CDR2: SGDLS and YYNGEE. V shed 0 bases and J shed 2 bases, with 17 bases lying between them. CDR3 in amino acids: CASSVDGQPSGNTEAFF. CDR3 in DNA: TGTGCCAGCAGCGTAGATGGGCAGCCCAGTGGAAACACTGAAGCTTTCTTT.

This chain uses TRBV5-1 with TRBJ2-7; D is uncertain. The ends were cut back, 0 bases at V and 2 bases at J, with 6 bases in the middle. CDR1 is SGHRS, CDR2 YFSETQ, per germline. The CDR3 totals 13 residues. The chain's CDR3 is CASSLGAAYEQYF. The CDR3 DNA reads TGCGCCAGCAGCTTGGGGGCAGCCTACGAGCAGTACTTC. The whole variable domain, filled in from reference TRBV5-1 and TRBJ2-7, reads KAGVTQTPRYLIKTRGQQVTLSCSPISGHRSVSWYQQTPGQGLQFLFEYFSETQRNKGNFPGRFSGRQFSNSRSEMNVSTLELGDSALYLCASSLGAAYEQYFGPGTRLTVT.

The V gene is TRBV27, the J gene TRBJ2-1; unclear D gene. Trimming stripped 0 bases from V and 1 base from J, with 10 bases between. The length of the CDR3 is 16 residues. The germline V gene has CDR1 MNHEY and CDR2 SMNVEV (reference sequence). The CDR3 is CASSLSSTASYNEQFF. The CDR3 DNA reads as TGTGCCAGCAGTTTATCTAGTACAGCATCCTACAATGAGCAGTTCTTC.

This CDR3 is CASSLAGQGFDEQYF. DNA for the CDR3: TGTGCCAGCAGCTTGGCGGGACAGGGTTTCGACGAGCAGTACTTC. V usage is TRBV5-6 and J usage is TRBJ2-7; TRBD1 aligns across 9 bases. The CDR3 has 15 amino acids. V shed 0 bases and J 5 bases; nucleotides not matched to a gene: 6. The V gene's germline CDR1 is SGHDT and CDR2 YYEEEE.

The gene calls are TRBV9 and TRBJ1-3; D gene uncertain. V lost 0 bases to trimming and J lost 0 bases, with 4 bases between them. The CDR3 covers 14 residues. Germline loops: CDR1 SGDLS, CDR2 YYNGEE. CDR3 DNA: TGTGCCAGCAGCGTAGGGAACTCTGGAAACACCATATATTTT. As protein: CASSVGNSGNTIYF.

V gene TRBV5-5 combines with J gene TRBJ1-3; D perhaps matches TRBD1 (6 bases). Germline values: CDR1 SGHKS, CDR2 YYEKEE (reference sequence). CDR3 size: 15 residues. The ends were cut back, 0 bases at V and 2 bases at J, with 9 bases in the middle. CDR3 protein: CASSLEGVAGNTIYF. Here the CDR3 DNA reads TGTGCCAGCAGCTTGGAGGGGGTTGCTGGAAACACCATATATTTT.

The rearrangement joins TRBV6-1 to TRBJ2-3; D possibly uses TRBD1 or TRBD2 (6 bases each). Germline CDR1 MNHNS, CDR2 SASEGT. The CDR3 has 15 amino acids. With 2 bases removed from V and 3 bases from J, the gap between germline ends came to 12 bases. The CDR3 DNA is TGTGCCAGCAGTGAATGGAGAGGGGGGACAGATACGCAGTATTTT. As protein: CASSEWRGGTDTQYF.

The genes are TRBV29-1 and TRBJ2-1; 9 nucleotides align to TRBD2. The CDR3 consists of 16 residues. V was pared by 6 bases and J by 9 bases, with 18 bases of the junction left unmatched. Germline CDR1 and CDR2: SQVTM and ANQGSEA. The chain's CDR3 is CSVDSGRSLGSGEQFF. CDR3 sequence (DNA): TGCAGCGTGGATAGCGGGAGATCCTTGGGTTCTGGTGAGCAGTTCTTC.

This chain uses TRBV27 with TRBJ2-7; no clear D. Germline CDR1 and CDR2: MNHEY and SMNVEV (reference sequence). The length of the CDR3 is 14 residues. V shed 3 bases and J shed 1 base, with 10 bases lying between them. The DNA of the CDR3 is TGTGCCAGCAGTTTTAAGGCAGCATCCTACGAGCAGTACTTC. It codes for CASSFKAASYEQYF.

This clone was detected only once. The CDR3 loop is CASSLSGLSSYEQYF. DNA for the CDR3: TGTGCCAGCAGTTTATCGGGCCTAAGCTCCTACGAGCAGTACTTC. The chain employs TRBV28 and TRBJ2-7; D not resolved. The CDR3 consists of 15 residues. Germline loops: CDR1 MDHEN, CDR2 SYDVKM. The germline V and J ends were trimmed by 1 base and 0 bases, with 10 bases remaining between them. The complete variable domain, with remaining parts taken from reference TRBV28 and TRBJ2-7, reads DVKVTQSSRYLVKRTGEKVFLECVQDMDHENMFWYRQDPGLGLRLIYFSYDVKMKEKGDIPEGYSVSREKKERFSLILESASTNQTSMYLCASSLSGLSSYEQYFGPGTRLTVT.

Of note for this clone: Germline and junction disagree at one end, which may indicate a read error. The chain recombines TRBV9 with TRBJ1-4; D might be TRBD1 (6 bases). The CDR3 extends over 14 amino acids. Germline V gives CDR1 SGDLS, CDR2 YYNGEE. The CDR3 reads CASSPTGTSEKLFF. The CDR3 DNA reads TGTGCCAGCAGCCCCACAGGGACTAGTGAAAAACTGTTTTTT.

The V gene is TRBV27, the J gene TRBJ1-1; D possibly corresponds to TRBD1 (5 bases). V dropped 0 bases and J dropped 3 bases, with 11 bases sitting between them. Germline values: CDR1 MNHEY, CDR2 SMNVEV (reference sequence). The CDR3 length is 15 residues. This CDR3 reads CASSLSGQGHTEAFF. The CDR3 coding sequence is TGTGCCAGCAGTTTATCAGGCCAGGGACACACTGAAGCTTTCTTT.

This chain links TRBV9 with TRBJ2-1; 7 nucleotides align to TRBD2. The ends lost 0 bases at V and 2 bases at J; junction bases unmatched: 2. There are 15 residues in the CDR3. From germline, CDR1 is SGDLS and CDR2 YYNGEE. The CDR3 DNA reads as TGTGCCAGCAGCGTAGACGGACTAGCCTACAATGAGCAGTTCTTC. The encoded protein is CASSVDGLAYNEQFF.

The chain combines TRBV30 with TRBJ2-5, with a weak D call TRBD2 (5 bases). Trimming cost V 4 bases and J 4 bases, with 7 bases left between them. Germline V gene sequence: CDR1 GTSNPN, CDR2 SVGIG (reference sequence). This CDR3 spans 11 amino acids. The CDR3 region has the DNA TGTGCCTGGACTAGCCGAGAGACCCAGTACTTC. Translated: CAWTSRETQYF.

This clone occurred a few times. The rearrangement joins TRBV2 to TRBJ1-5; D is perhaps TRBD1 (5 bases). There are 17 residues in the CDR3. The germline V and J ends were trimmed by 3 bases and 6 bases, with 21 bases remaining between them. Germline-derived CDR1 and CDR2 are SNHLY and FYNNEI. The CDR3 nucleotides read TGTGCCAGCAGTGATCTCGCTTCGGGACGGGGGGGTCAGCCCCAGCATTTT. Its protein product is CASSDLASGRGGQPQHF.

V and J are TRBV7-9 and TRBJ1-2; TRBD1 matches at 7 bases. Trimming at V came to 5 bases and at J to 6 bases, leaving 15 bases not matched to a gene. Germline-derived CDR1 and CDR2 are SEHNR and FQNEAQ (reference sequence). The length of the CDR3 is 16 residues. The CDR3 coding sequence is TGTGCCAGCAGCCCCCCCGGAGACAGGGAGGACGATGGCTACACCTTC. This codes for CASSPPGDREDDGYTF.

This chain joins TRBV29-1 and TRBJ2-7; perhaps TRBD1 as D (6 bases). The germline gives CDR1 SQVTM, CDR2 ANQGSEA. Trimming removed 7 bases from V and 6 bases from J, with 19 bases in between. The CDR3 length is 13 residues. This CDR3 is CSALNWQGLEQYF. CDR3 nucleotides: TGCAGCGCCCTGAACTGGCAGGGGCTCGAGCAGTACTTC.

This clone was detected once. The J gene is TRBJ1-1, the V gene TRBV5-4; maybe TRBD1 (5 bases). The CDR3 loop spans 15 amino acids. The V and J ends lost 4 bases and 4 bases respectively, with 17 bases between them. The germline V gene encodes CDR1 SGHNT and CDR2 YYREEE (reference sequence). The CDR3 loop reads CASSPRQTGSTEAFF. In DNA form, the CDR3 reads TGTGCCAGCAGCCCTCGACAGACTGGGAGCACTGAAGCTTTCTTT.

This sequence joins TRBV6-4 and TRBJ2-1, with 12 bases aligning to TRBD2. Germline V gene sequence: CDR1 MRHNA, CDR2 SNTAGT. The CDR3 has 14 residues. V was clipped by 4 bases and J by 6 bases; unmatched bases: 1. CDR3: CASSVTSGGNEQFF. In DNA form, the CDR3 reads TGTGCCAGCAGTGTGACTAGCGGGGGCAATGAGCAGTTCTTC.

The CDR3 DNA follows: TGTGCCACCAGCAGAGAGCGGACAGGCACCTACGAGCAGTACTTC. This translates into CATSRERTGTYEQYF. The chain has TRBV15 and TRBJ2-7; TRBD1 agrees at 7 bases. J gave up 2 bases and V 0 bases, and 4 bases lay outside the gene matches. The CDR3 has 15 residues. Per the germline V gene, CDR1 is LNHNV and CDR2 is YYDKDF (reference sequence).

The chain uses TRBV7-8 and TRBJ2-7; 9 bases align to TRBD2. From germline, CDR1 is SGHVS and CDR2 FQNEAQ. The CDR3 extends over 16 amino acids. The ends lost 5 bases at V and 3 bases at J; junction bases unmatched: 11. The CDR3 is CASSLRRGRALYEQYF. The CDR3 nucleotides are TGTGCCAGCAGCCTACGGCGCGGGAGGGCCCTCTACGAGCAGTACTTC. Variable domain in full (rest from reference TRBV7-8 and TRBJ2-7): GAGVSQSPRYKVAKRGQDVALRCDPISGHVSLFWYQQALGQGPEFLTYFQNEAQLDKSGLPSDRFFAERPEGSVSTLKIQRTQQEDSAVYLCASSLRRGRALYEQYFGPGTRLTVT.

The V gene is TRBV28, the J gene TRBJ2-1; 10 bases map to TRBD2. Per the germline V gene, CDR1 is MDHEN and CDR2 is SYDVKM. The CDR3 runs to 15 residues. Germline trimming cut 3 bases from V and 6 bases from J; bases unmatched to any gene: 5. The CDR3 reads CASSLGTSASNEQFF. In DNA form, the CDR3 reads TGTGCCAGCAGTTTGGGGACTAGCGCAAGCAATGAGCAGTTCTTC.